This T cell receptor beta chain was sequenced for a study of MAIT cells during Salmonella Paratyphi A infection (dated by TCRdb to between 2016 and 2019). Regarding the research as a whole: A single dose of 1-5x10^3 CFU of S. Paratyphi A strain NVGH308 was ingested by adult volunteers aged 18 to 60. Starting at diagnosis, the diagnosed volunteers took ciprofloxacin 500 mg twice daily for 14 days.

With respect to this clonotype: It lacks a known antigen. Base qualities are not at hand, and no much larger clone is one base apart.

Overall results and qualifications from the work: Although the availability of volunteer samples limited sample sizes, the sizes were judged adequate for detecting differences between groups. MAIT TRBV usage was oligoclonal with a preference for TRBV20 and TRBV6, and infection appeared not to change this usage. The space taken up by over-represented MAIT clonotypes dropped significantly from baseline to mid-infection (approximately 0.16 to 0.094), while post-infection showed no significant difference. More expansion or contraction among the top five MAIT clonotypes was shown in diagnosed volunteers than in healthy controls (around 0.52 versus 0.13), suggesting infection-driven repertoire reshaping.

Taken with the paper, the label for time point translates to: before S. Paratyphi A challenge (baseline). MAIT cells were defined as Valpha7.2+ CD161+ T cells and were identified and sorted by flow cytometry. Circulating MAIT cell TCRbeta repertoires were profiled longitudinally in roughly six volunteers in whom enteric fever developed after controlled oral challenge with live Salmonella Paratyphi A. Each diagnosed volunteer contributed MAIT cell samples at pre-infection, mid-infection and post-infection timepoints. A diagnosis of enteric fever required Paratyphi A bacteremia and/or a persistent fever above 38 degrees C that lasted more than 12 hours. Diagnosis of infection in challenged volunteers occurred between day 4 and day 7 after challenge. Between roughly 5,000 and 11,000 MAIT cells per sample were sorted directly into RNAqueous-Micro lysis buffer for RNA extraction. Lymphoprep gradient centrifugation was used to isolate peripheral blood mononuclear cells from blood samples and leukocyte cones. Cells were sorted on either a BD FACSAria Fusion or a BD FACSAria III sorter.

Sequences DFQATT (CDR1) and SNEGSKA (CDR2) are obtained from the germline V gene (reference sequence). The CDR3 sequence holds 13 residues, the cysteine and phenylalanine included. Only the CDR3 DNA is retained, 39 bases long and in frame from the first base. V is pared back by 3 bases and J by 3 bases, with 9 bases lying between the germline termini. Libraries were prepared through 5' RACE. Two rounds of PCR with Phusion High-Fidelity polymerase amplified TCRbeta, with sample-specific barcodes added in the primers. To build the TCRbeta libraries, template-switch cDNA synthesis was carried out using SMARTScribe reverse transcriptase along with a TRBC-specific primer. After barcoding, samples were pooled and then prepared using the NEBNext Ultra DNA Library Prep Kit for Illumina. Sequencing of the libraries took place on an Illumina MiSeq using the MiSeq reagent kit v2, 300 cycles. The authors' analysis ran thus. Jemultiplexer was used to demultiplex reads by barcode, and MiTCR with default parameters handled the alignment. Non-functional sequences were filtered out with VDJtools, and clonotypes were defined by amino acid sequence, with frequencies based on assigned sequence reads. In the clonal space homeostasis analysis, clonotypes were binned by frequency as over-represented (0.05-1), large, medium and small. TCRdb's own reprocessing of the public reads used fastp at Q25 and MiXCR and kept productive beta chains. Every entry covers one CDR3 protein and lists the most common genes and DNA from its rows. The V and J calls shown here were made by TCRdb, not taken from the authors' results. For this sample the table gives around 650 distinct CDR3 sequences, of which about 14% were detected only once. The ten largest clonotypes hold approximately 28% of the sample.

The receptor was derived from a person aged 18 to 70 who was deliberately infected with Salmonella Paratyphi A in a paratyphoid fever challenge study. Sequencing was performed on MAIT cells from PBMCs, taken at the first sampling point of the challenge study. The chain is made from TRBV20-1 and TRBJ2-1; too little of a D gene remains to name it. The CDR3 here reads CSARFTDYNEQFF. The DNA reads TGCAGTGCTAGGTTTACTGACTACAATGAGCAGTTCTTC.